The next 8 T cell receptor beta chains were all read from a single sample in a study of cytomegalovirus exposure and HLA in healthy donors (dated by TCRdb to 2016 to 2017). Preparation of the library involved the immunoSEQ multiplex PCR assay. For the multiplex PCR, a mixture combining 60 forward primers for TCR Vbeta segments and 13 reverse primers for TCR Jbeta segments was used. Held by TCRdb, this immuneACCESS table contains in-frame sequences only and omits some clones. Under half of the omission traces to an unresolved V gene where checked; the cause of the rest is unknown. In all, the sample holds more than 150,000 clones, and about 84% of those were seen once. The top ten clonotypes cover over 3.5% of the sample. The sequenced sample was PBMCs. These receptors originate from a man aged 45-65 years in good health and CMV-seronegative.

DNA for the CDR3: TGCGCCAGCAGCATCGGACAGGGGCATGGCTACACCTTC. Its translation: CASSIGQGHGYTF. The chain joins TRBV4-1 to TRBJ1-2; 9 positions agree with TRBD1. Germline CDR1 is MGHRA and CDR2 is YSYEKL. V was clipped by 5 bases and J by 6 bases; unmatched bases: 4. The CDR3 runs to 13 residues.

This chain links TRBV6-6 with TRBJ2-7; a possible D gene is TRBD2 (6 bases). CDR1 is MNHNY, CDR2 SVGAGI, per germline (reference sequence). The CDR3 contains 15 residues. V dropped 2 bases and J dropped 6 bases, with 17 bases sitting between them. CDR3 amino acids: CASSYLAHWRGEQYF. DNA for the CDR3: TGTGCCAGCAGTTACCTGGCACACTGGAGGGGCGAGCAGTACTTC.

This chain connects TRBV7-8 to TRBJ2-5; 10 bases are a match to TRBD1. With 3 bases clipped from V and 4 bases from J, the junction kept 5 bases outside the gene matches. The CDR3 has 15 amino acids. Germline V gene lookup returns CDR1 SGHVS and CDR2 FQNEAQ. As DNA, the CDR3 is TGTGCCAGCAGCTTCGGGACAGGGGTTGGAGAGACCCAGTACTTC. It is translated as CASSFGTGVGETQYF. The variable domain in full, completed from reference TRBV7-8 and TRBJ2-5, reads GAGVSQSPRYKVAKRGQDVALRCDPISGHVSLFWYQQALGQGPEFLTYFQNEAQLDKSGLPSDRFFAERPEGSVSTLKIQRTQQEDSAVYLCASSFGTGVGETQYFGPGTRLLVL.

This clone has only one observation. V is TRBV6-5 and J is TRBJ1-1; D is undetermined. The V end lost 6 bases, the J end lost 5 bases, and 10 bases lay between the germline ends. The germline V gene has CDR1 MNHEY and CDR2 SVGAGI. The CDR3 consists of 12 residues. The chain's CDR3 is CASSPPGTEAFF. The DNA for the CDR3 is TGTGCCAGCAGCCCACCAGGTACTGAAGCTTTCTTT.

V and J are TRBV4-3 and TRBJ2-2; 9 bases are a match to TRBD1. There are 15 residues in the CDR3. J lost 3 bases, V lost 3 bases, and 2 bases had no gene match. The germline V gene has CDR1 LGHNA and CDR2 YSLEER. CDR3 protein: CASSHRDRDTGELFF. CDR3 nucleotide sequence: TGCGCCAGCAGCCACCGGGACAGGGACACCGGGGAGCTGTTTTTT.

J is TRBJ1-2 and V is TRBV12-5; maybe TRBD1 (5 bases). Trimming took 7 bases from V and 7 from J, leaving 22 bases between them. The CDR3 totals 15 residues. Germline V gene data show CDR1 as LGHNT and CDR2 as FRNRAP. CDR3 DNA sequence: TGTGCTAGTGATGGGGTACAGGTGGGAACGGTTGGCTACACCTTC. Translating it yields CASDGVQVGTVGYTF.

The chain has TRBV2 and TRBJ1-2; TRBD1 aligns across 9 bases. Germline CDR1 reads SNHLY; CDR2 reads FYNNEI. CDR3 length: 13 residues. With V trimmed by 5 bases and J by 5 bases, 3 bases remained unmatched. The CDR3 reads CASSPGTGYGYTF. The CDR3 coding sequence is TGTGCCAGCAGTCCCGGGACAGGGTATGGCTACACCTTC.

The CDR3 loop reads CASSGPGQGSYEQYF. In DNA form, the CDR3 reads TGTGCCAGCAGCGGGCCGGGACAGGGATCGTACGAGCAGTACTTC. The chain carries TRBV5-6 and TRBJ2-7, with 9 bases lining up with TRBD1. V was pared by 4 bases and J by 4 bases, with 9 bases of the junction left unmatched. The CDR3 is 15 amino acids. Germline lookup yields CDR1 SGHDT and CDR2 YYEEEE.